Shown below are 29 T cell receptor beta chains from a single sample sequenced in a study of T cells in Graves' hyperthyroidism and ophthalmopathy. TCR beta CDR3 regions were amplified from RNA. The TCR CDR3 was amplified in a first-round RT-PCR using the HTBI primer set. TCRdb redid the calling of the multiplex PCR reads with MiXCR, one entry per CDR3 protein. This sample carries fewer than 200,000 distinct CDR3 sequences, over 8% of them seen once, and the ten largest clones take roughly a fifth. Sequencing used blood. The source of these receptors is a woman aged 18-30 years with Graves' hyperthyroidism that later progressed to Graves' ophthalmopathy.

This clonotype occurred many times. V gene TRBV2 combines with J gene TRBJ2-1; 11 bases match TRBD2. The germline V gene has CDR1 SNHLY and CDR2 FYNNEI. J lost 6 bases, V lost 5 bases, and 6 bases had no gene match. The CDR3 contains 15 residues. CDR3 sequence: CASSIRTSGLNEQFF. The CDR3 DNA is TGTGCCAGCAGTATCCGGACTAGCGGGCTCAATGAGCAGTTCTTC.

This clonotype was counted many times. DNA for the CDR3: TGTGCCAGTAATTCCCTCTCTGGAAACACCATATATTTT. This encodes CASNSLSGNTIYF. V usage is TRBV19 and J usage is TRBJ1-3; D gene unclear. This CDR3 has 13 amino acids. Trimming removed 7 bases at V and 0 bases at J, with 7 bases between. The germline V gene has CDR1 LNHDA and CDR2 SQIVND (reference sequence).

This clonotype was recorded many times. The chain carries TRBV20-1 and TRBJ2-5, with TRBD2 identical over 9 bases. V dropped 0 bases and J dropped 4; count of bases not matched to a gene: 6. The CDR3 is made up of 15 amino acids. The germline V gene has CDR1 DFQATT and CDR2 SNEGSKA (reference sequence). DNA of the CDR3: TGCAGTGCTAGAGACGCTAGCGGGGCAACAGAGACCCAGTACTTC. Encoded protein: CSARDASGATETQYF.

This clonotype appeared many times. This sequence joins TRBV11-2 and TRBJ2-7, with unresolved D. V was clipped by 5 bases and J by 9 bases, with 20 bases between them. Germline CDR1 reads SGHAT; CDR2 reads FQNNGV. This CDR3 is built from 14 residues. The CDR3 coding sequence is TGTGCCAGCAGCCCAATAGTCCCCCCACGCAGGCAGTACTTC. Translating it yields CASSPIVPPRRQYF.

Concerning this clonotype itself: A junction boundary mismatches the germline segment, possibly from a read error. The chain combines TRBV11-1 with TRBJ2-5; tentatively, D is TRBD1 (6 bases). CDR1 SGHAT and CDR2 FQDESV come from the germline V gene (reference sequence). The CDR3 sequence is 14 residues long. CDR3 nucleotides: TGTACCAGCAGCTTAGGACAGCTACAAGAGACCCAGTACTTC. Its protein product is CTSSLGQLQETQYF.

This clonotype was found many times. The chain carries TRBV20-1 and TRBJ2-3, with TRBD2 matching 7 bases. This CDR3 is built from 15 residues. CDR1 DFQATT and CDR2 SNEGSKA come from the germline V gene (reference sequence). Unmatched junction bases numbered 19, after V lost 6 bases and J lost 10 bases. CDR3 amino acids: CSAHDGLAASRAQYF. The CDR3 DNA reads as TGCAGTGCCCACGACGGGCTAGCGGCCTCGAGGGCGCAGTATTTT.

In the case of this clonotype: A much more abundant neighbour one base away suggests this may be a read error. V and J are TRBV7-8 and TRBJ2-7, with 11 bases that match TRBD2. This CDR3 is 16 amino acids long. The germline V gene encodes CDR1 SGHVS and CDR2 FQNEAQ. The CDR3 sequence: CAGSLRLAGGTYEQYF. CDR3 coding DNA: TGTGCCGGCAGCTTAAGGCTAGCGGGAGGTACATACGAGCAGTACTTC.

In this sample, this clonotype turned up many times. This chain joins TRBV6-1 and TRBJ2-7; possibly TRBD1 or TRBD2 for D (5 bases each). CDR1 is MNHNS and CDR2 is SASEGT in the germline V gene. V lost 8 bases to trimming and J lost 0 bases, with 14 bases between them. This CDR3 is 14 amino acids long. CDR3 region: CASGKWDRSYEQYF. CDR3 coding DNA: TGTGCCAGCGGAAAATGGGACCGCTCCTACGAGCAGTACTTC.

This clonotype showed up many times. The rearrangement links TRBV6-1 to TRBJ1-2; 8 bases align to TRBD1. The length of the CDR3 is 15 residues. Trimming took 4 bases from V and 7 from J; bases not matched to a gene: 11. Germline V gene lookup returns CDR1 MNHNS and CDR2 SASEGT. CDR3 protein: CASSAQPGQVGGYTF. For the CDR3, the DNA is TGTGCCAGCAGTGCGCAACCGGGACAGGTCGGTGGCTACACCTTC.

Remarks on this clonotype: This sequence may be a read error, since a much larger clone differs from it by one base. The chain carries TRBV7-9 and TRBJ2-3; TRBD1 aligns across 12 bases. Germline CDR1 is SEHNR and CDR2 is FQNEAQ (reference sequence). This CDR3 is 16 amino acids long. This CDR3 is CVSSQGTGGRTDTQYF. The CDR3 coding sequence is TGTGTCAGCAGCCAGGGGACAGGGGGCCGCACAGATACGCAGTATTTT.

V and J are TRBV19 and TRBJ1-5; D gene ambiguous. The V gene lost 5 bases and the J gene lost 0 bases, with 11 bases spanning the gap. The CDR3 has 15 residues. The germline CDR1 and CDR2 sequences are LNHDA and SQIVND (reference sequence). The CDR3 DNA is TGTGCCAGTAGTCCAAGTCTTAATAGCAATCAGCCCCAGCATTTT. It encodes CASSPSLNSNQPQHF.

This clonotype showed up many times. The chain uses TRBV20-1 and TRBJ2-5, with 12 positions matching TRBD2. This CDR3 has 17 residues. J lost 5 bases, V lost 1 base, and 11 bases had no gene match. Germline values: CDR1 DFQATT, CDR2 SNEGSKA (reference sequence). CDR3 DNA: TGCAGTGCTAGAGGGGTGGCTAGCGGGAGGGCTCGTGAGACCCAGTACTTC. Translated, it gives CSARGVASGRARETQYF.

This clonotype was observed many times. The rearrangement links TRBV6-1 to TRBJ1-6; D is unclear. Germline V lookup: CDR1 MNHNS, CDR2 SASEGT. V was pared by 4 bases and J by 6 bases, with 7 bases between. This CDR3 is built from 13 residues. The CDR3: CASSAYGNSPLHF. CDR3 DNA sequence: TGTGCCAGCAGTGCTTACGGTAATTCACCCCTCCACTTT.

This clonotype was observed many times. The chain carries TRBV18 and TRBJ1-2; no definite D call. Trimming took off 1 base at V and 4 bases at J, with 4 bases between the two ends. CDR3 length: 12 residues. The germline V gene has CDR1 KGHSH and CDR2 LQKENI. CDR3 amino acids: CASSPQVYGYTF. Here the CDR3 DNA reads TGTGCCAGCTCACCACAGGTCTATGGCTACACCTTC. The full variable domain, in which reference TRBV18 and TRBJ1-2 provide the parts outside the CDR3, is NAGVMQNPRHLVRRRGQEARLRCSPMKGHSHVYWYRQLPEEGLKFMVYLQKENIIDESGMPKERFSAEFPKEGPSILRIQQVVRGDSAAYFCASSPQVYGYTFGSGTRLTVV.

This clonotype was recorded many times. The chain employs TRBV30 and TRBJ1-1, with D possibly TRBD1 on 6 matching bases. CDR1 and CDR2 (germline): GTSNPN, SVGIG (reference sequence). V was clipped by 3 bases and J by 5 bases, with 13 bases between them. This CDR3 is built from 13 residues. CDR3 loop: CAWSGGRGTEAFF. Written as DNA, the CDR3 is TGTGCCTGGAGCGGGGGAAGGGGGACTGAAGCTTTCTTT.

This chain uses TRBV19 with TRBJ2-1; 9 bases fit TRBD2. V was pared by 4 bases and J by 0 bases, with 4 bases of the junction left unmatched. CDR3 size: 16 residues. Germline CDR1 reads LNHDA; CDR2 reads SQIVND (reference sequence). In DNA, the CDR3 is TGTGCCAGTAGTACTTCTAGCGGGATCTCCTACAATGAGCAGTTCTTC. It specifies CASSTSSGISYNEQFF. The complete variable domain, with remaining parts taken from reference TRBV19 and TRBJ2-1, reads DGGITQSPKYLFRKEGQNVTLSCEQNLNHDAMYWYRQDPGQGLRLIYYSQIVNDFQKGDIAEGYSVSREKKESFPLTVTSAQKNPTAFYLCASSTSSGISYNEQFFGPGTRLTVL.

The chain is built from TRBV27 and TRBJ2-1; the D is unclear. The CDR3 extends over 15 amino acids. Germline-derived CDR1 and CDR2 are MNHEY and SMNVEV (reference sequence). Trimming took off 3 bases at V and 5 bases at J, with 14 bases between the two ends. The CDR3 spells CASSFVRNTDNEQFF. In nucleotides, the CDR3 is TGTGCCAGCAGTTTCGTAAGGAACACTGACAATGAGCAGTTCTTC.

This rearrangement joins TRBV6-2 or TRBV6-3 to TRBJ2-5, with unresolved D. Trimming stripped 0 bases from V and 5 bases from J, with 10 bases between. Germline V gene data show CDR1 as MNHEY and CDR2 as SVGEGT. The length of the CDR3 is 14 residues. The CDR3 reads CASSYSEVGETQYF. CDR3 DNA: TGTGCCAGCAGTTACTCAGAGGTAGGGGAGACCCAGTACTTC.

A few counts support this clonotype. The chain's CDR3 is CASTVVGGNTIYF. The CDR3 DNA reads TGTGCCAGCACAGTGGTAGGCGGAAACACCATATATTTT. V is TRBV6-2 or TRBV6-3 and J is TRBJ1-3; D gene ambiguous. The CDR3 sequence is 13 residues long. V was pared by 7 bases and J by 4 bases, with 11 bases between. The germline V gene encodes CDR1 MNHEY and CDR2 SVGEGT.

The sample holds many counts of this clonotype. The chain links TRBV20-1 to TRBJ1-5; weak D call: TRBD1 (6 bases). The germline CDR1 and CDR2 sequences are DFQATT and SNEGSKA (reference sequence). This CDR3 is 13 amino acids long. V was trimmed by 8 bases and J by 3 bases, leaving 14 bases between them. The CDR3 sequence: CSTTRGDNQPQHF. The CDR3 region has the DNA TGCAGTACTACTAGGGGGGACAATCAGCCCCAGCATTTT.

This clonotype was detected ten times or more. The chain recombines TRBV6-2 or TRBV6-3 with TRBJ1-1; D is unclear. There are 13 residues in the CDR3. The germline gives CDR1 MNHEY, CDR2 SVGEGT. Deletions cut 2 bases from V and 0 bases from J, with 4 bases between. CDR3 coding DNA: TGTGCCAGCAGTTACGCGGTGAACACTGAAGCTTTCTTT. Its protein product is CASSYAVNTEAFF.

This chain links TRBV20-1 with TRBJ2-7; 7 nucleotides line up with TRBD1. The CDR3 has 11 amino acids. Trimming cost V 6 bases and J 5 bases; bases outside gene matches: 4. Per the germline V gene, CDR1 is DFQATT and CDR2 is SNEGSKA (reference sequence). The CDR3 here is CSADRADEQYF. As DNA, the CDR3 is TGCAGTGCCGACAGGGCGGACGAGCAGTACTTC.

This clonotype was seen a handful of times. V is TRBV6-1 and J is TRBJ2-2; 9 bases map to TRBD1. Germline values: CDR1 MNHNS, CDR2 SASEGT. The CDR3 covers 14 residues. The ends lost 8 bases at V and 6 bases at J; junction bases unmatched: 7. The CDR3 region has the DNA TGTGCCAGCGGGGGACAGGGAGGCGCCGGGGAGCTGTTTTTT. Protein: CASGGQGGAGELFF.

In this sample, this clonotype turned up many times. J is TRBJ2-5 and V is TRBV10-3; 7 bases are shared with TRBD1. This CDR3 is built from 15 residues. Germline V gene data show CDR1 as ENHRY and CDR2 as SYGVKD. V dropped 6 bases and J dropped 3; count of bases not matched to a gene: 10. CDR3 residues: CAIRKTGVKEETQYF. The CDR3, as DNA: TGTGCCATCAGAAAAACAGGGGTTAAGGAAGAGACCCAGTACTTC.

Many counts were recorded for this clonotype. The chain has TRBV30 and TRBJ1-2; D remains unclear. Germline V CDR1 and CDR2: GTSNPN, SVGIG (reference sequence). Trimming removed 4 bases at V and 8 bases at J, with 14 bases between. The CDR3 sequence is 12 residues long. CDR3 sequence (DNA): TGTGCCTGGAATATCATATCATTCGGCTACACCTTC. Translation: CAWNIISFGYTF.

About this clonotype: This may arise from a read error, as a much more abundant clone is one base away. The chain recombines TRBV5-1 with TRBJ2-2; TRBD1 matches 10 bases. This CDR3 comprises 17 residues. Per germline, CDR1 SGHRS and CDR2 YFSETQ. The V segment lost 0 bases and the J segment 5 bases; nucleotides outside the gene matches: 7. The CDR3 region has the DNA TGCGCCAGCAGCTTGGTTGACAGGGGGCAGTGGACCGGGGAGCTGTTTTTT. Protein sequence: CASSLVDRGQWTGELFF.

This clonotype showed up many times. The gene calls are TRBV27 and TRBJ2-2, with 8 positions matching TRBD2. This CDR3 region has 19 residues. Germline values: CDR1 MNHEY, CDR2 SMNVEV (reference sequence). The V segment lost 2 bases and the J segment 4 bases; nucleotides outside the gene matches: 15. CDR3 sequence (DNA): TGTGCCAGCAGTTTACATATGGGCACGGGAGGGCTCGGCACCGGGGAGCTGTTTTTT. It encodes CASSLHMGTGGLGTGELFF.

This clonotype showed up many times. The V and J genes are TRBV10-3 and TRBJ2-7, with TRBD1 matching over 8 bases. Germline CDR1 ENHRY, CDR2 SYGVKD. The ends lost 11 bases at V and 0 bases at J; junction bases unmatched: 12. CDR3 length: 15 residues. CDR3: CAADPGQESSYEQYF. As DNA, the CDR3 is TGTGCCGCCGATCCGGGACAGGAGAGCTCCTACGAGCAGTACTTC.

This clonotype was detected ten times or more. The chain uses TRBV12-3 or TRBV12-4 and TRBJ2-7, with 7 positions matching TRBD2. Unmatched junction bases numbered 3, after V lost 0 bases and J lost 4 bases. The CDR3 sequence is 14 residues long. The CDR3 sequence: CASSLAGGPYEQYF. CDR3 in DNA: TGTGCCAGCAGTTTAGCGGGAGGGCCTTACGAGCAGTACTTC.